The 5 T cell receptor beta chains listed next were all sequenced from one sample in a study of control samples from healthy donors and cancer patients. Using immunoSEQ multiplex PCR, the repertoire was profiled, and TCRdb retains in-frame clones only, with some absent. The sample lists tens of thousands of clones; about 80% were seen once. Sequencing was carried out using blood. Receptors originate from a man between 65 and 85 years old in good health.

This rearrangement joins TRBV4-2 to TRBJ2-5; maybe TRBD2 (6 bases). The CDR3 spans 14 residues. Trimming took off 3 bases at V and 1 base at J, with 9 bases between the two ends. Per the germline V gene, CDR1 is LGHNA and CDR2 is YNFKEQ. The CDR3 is CASSHIGGQETQYF. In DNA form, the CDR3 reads TGTGCCAGCAGCCACATCGGGGGCCAAGAGACCCAGTACTTC.

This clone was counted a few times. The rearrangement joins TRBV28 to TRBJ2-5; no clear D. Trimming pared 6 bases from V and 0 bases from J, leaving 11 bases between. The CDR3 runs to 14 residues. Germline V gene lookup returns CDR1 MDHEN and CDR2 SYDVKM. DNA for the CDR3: TGTGCCAGCAGACCTCGATCGCACCAAGAGACCCAGTACTTC. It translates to CASRPRSHQETQYF. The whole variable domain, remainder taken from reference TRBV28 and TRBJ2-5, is DVKVTQSSRYLVKRTGEKVFLECVQDMDHENMFWYRQDPGLGLRLIYFSYDVKMKEKGDIPEGYSVSREKKERFSLILESASTNQTSMYLCASRPRSHQETQYFGPGTRLLVL.

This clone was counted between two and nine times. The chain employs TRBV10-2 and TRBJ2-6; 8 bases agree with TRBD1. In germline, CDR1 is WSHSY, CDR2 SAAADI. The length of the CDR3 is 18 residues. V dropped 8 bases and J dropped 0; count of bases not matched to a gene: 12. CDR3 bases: TGCGCCAGCCTTTCGACGGGACAGGTCCTCTCTGGGGCCAACGTCCTGACTTTC. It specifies CASLSTGQVLSGANVLTF.

CDR3 loop: CASSLGLGTNTEAFF. In DNA, the CDR3 is TGCGCCAGCAGCTTGGGCCTCGGCACGAACACTGAAGCTTTCTTT. The rearrangement uses TRBV5-1 and TRBJ1-1; no reliable D call. Trimming stripped 0 bases from V and 1 base from J, with 10 bases between. The V gene's germline CDR1 is SGHRS and CDR2 YFSETQ. CDR3 length: 15 amino acids. Full variable domain (remainder filled in from reference TRBV5-1 and TRBJ1-1): KAGVTQTPRYLIKTRGQQVTLSCSPISGHRSVSWYQQTPGQGLQFLFEYFSETQRNKGNFPGRFSGRQFSNSRSEMNVSTLELGDSALYLCASSLGLGTNTEAFFGQGTRLTVV.

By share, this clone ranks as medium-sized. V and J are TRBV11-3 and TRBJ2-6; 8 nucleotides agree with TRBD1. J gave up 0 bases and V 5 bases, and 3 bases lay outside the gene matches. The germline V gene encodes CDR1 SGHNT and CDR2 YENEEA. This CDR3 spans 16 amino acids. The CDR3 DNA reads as TGTGCCAGCAGCAGAACAGGGGGCTCTGGGGCCAACGTCCTGACTTTC. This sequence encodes CASSRTGGSGANVLTF.